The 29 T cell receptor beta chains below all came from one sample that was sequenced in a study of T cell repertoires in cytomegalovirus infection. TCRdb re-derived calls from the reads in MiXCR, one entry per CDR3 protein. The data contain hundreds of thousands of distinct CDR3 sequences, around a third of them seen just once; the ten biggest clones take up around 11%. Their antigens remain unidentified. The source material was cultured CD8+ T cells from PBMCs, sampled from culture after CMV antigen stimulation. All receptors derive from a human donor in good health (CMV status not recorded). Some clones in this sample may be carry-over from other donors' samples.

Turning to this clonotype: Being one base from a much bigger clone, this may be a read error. The CDR3 sequence: CASSLSGTEGLAGDTGELFF. The CDR3 nucleotides are TGTGCCAGCAGCTTATCCGGGACCGAAGGACTAGCGGGGGACACCGGGGAGCTGTTTTTT. The chain has TRBV7-8 and TRBJ2-2; 13 bases line up with TRBD2. The trim removed 2 bases at V and 3 bases at J, leaving 12 bases unmatched. CDR3 length: 20 amino acids. Germline lookup yields CDR1 SGHVS and CDR2 FQNEAQ.

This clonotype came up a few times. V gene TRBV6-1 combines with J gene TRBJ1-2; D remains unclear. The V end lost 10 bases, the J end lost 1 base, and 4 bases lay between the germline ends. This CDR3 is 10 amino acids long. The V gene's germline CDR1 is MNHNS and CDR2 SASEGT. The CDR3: CANFNYGYTF. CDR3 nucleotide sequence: TGTGCCAACTTTAACTATGGCTACACCTTC.

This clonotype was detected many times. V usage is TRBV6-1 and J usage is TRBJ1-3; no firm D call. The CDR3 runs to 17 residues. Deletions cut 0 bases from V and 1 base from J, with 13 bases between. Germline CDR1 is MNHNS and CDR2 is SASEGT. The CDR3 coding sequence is TGTGCCAGCAGTGAAGCGCCAATCCCTTCGTCTGGAAACACCATATATTTT. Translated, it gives CASSEAPIPSSGNTIYF.

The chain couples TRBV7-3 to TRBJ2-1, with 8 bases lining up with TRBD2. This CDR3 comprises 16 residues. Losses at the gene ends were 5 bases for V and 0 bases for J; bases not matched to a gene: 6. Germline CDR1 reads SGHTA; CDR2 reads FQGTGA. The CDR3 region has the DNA TGTGCCAGCAGCGGTCGGGGGGGAAGCTCCTACAATGAGCAGTTCTTC. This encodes CASSGRGGSSYNEQFF.

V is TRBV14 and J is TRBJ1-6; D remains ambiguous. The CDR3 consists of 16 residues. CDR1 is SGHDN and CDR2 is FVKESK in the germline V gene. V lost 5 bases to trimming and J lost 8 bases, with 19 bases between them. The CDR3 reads CASSSRRETKYSPLHF. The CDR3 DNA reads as TGTGCCAGCAGCTCCCGAAGGGAAACCAAATATTCACCCCTCCACTTT.

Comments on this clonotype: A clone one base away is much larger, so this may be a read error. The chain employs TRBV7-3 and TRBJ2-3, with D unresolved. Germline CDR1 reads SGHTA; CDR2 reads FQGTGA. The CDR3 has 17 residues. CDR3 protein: CASNLTISADRTDTQYF. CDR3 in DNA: TGTGCCAGCAACTTAACGATTTCGGCAGACCGCACAGATACGCAGTATTTT.

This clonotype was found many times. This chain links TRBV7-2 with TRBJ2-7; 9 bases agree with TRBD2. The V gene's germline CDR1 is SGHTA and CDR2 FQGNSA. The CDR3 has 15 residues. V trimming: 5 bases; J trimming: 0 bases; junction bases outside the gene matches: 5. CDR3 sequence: CASSPTSGSSYEQYV. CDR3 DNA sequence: TGTGCCAGCAGCCCGACTAGCGGAAGCTCCTACGAGCAGTACGTC.

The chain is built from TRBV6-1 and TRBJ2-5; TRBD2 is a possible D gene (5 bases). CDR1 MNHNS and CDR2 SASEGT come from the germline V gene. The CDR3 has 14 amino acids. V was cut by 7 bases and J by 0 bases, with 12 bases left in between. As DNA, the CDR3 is TGTGCCAGCAACCCAACGGGGTACCAAGAGACCCAGTACTTC. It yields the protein CASNPTGYQETQYF.

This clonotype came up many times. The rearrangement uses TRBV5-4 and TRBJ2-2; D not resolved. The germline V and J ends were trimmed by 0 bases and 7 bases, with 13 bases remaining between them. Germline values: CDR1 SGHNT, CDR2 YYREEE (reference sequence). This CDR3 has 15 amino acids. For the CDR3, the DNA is TGTGCCAGCAGCTTGGGGTCAGGACCCCGCGGGGAGCTGTTTTTT. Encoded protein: CASSLGSGPRGELFF.

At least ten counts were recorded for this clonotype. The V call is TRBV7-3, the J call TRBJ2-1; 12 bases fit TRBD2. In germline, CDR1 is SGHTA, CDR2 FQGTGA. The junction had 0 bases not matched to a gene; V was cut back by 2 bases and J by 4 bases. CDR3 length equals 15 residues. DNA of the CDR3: TGTGCCAGCAGCTTACTAGCGGGGGGGTACAATGAGCAGTTCTTC. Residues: CASSLLAGGYNEQFF.

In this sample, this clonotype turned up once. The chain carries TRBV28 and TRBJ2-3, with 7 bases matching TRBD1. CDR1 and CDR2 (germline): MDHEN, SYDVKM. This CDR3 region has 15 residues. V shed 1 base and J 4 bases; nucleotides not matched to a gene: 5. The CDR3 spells CASSLSVGGADTQYF. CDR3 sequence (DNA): TGTGCCAGCAGTTTATCGGTAGGGGGCGCAGATACGCAGTATTTT. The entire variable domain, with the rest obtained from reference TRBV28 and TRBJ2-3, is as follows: DVKVTQSSRYLVKRTGEKVFLECVQDMDHENMFWYRQDPGLGLRLIYFSYDVKMKEKGDIPEGYSVSREKKERFSLILESASTNQTSMYLCASSLSVGGADTQYFGPGTRLTVL.

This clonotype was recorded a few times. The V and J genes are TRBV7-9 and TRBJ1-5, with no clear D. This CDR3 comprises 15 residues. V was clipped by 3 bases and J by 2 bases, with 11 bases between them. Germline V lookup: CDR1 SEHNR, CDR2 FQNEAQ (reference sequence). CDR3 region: CASSFGEMGNQPQHF. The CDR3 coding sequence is TGTGCCAGCAGCTTTGGGGAGATGGGCAATCAGCCCCAGCATTTT. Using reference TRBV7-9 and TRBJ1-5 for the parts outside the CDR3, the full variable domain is DTGVSQNPRHKITKRGQNVTFRCDPISEHNRLYWYRQTLGQGPEFLTYFQNEAQLEKSRLLSDRFSAERPKGSFSTLEIQRTEQGDSAMYLCASSFGEMGNQPQHFGDGTRLSIL.

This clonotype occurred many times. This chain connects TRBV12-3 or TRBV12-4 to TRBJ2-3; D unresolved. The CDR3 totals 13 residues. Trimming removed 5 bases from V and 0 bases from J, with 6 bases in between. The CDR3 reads CASSPTSTDTQYF. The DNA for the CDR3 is TGTGCCAGCAGTCCTACTAGCACAGATACGCAGTATTTT.

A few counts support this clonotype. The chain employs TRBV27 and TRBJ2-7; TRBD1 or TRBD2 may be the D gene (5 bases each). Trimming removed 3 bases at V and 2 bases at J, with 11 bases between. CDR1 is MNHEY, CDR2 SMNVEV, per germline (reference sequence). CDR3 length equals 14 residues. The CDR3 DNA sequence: TGTGCCAGCAGTTTGAGGGGCCTAACCTACGAGCAGTACTTC. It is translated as CASSLRGLTYEQYF.

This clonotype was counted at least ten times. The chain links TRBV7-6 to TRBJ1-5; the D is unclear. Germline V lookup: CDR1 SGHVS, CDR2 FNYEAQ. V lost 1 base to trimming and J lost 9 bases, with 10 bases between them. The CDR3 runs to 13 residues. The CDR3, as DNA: TGTGCCAGCAGCTTAGACGTTCTAGGGCCCCAGCATTTT. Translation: CASSLDVLGPQHF.

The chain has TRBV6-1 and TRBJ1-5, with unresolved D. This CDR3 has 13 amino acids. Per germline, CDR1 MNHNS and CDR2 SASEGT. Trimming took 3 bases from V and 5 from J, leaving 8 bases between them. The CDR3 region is CASSDWMYQPQHF. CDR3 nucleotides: TGTGCCAGCAGTGACTGGATGTATCAGCCCCAGCATTTT.

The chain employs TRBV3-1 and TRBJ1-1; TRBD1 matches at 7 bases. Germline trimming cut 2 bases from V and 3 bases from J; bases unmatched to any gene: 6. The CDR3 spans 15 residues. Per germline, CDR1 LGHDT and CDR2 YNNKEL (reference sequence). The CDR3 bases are TGTGCCAGCAGCCAAATGGGACAGACGTACACTGAAGCTTTCTTT. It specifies CASSQMGQTYTEAFF.

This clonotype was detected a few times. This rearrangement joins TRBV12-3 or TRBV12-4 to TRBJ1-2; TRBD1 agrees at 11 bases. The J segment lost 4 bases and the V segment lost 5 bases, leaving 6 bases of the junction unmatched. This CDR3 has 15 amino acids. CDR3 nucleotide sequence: TGTGCCAGCAGTATAGGACAGGGGGCAAGCTATGGCTACACCTTC. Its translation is CASSIGQGASYGYTF.

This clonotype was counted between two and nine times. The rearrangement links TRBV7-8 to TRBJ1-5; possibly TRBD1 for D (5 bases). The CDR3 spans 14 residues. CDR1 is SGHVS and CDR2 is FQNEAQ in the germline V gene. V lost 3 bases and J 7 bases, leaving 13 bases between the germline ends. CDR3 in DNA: TGTGCCAGCAGCTTCAGGGACGAGAAGCAGCCCCAGCATTTT. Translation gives CASSFRDEKQPQHF.

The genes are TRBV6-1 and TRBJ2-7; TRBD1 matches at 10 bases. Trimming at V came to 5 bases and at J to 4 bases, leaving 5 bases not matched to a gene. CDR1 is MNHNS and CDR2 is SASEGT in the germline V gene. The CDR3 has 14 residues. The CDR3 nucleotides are TGTGCCAGCAGTCCTGGGGACAGGGGATACGAGCAGTACGTC. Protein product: CASSPGDRGYEQYV.

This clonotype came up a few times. The CDR3 nucleotides read TGTGCCAGTAGTAGGAACAGGGGGCTTCATATGAACACTGAAGCTTTCTTT. This codes for CASSRNRGLHMNTEAFF. The chain recombines TRBV19 with TRBJ1-1; TRBD1 matches 9 bases. Germline CDR1 reads LNHDA; CDR2 reads SQIVND (reference sequence). The J segment lost 0 bases and the V segment lost 4 bases, leaving 9 bases of the junction unmatched. This CDR3 is built from 17 residues.

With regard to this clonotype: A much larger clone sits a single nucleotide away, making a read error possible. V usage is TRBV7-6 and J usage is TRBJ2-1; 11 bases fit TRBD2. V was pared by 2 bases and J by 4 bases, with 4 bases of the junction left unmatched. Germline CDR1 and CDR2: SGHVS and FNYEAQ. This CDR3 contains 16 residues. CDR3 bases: TGTGCCAGCAGCTTAATAGCGGGGGGGCTGTACAATGAGCAGTTCTTC. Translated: CASSLIAGGLYNEQFF.

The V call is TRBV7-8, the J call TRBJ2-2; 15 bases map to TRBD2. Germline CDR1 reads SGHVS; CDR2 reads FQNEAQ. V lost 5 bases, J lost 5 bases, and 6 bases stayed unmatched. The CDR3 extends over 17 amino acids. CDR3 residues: CASSLRTSGGVTGELFF. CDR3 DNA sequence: TGTGCCAGCAGCCTCCGGACTAGCGGGGGGGTTACCGGGGAGCTGTTTTTT.

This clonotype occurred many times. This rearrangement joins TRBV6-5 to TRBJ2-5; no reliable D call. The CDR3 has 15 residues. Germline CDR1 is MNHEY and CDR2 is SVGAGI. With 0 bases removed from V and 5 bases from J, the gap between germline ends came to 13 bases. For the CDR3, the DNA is TGTGCCAGCAGTTACTCGGTCTCTCCTCGTGAGACCCAGTACTTC. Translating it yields CASSYSVSPRETQYF.

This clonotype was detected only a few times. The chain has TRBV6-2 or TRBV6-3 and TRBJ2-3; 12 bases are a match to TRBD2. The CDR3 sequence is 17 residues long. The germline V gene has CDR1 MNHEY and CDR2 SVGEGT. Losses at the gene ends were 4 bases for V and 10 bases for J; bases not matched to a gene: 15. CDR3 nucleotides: TGTGCCAGCAGTTCCCGACCGCGGACTAGCGGGGCGTCCTCGCAGTATTTT. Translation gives CASSSRPRTSGASSQYF.

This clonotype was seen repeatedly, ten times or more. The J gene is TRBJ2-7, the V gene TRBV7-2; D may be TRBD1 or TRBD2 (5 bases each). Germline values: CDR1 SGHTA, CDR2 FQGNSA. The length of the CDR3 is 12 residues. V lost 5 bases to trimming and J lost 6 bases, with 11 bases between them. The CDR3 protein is CASSPGRVEQYF. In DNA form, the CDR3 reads TGTGCCAGCAGCCCAGGGAGAGTCGAGCAGTACTTC.

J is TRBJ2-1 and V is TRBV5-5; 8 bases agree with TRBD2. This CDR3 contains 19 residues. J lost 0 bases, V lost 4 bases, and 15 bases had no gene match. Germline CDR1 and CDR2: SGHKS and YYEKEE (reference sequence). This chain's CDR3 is CASSIIGTSLPSSYNEQFF. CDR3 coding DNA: TGTGCCAGCAGCATTATCGGGACTAGTCTGCCGAGCTCCTACAATGAGCAGTTCTTC.

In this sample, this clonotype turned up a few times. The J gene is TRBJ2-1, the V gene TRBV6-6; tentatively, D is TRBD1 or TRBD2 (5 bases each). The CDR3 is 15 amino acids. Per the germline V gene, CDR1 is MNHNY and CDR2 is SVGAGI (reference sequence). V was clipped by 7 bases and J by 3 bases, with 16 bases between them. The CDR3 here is CASITGAGFYNEQFF. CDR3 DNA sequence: TGTGCCAGCATTACCGGGGCAGGGTTCTACAATGAGCAGTTCTTC.

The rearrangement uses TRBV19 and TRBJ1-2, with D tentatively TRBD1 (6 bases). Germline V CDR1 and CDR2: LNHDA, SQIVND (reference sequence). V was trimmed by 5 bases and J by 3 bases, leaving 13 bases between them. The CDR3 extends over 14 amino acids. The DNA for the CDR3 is TGTGCCAGTAGTGCGGGGGGCACTTACTATGGCTACACCTTC. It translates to CASSAGGTYYGYTF.